What follows is one TCR beta chain and its context. CDR3 length: 14 amino acids. The germline gives CDR1 SNHLY, CDR2 FYNNEI. Trimming took 8 bases from V and 6 from J; bases not matched to a gene: 7. This sample is drawn from a study of blood T cell repertoires in COVID-19. This table comes from immunoSEQ multiplex PCR, and its TCRdb copy is limited to in-frame clones, with some not included. The sample lists some 450,000 clones; about 87% were seen once. Seattle participants joined during active infection and were tracked over time. The chain recombines TRBV2 with TRBJ2-1, with 10 bases lining up with TRBD1. This TCR came from a man younger than 30 with COVID-19, enrolled during active disease. Material for sequencing was peripheral blood. CDR3 residues: CASSGTGAVNEQFF. The DNA for the CDR3 is TGTGCCAGCTCGGGGACAGGGGCGGTCAATGAGCAGTTCTTC.